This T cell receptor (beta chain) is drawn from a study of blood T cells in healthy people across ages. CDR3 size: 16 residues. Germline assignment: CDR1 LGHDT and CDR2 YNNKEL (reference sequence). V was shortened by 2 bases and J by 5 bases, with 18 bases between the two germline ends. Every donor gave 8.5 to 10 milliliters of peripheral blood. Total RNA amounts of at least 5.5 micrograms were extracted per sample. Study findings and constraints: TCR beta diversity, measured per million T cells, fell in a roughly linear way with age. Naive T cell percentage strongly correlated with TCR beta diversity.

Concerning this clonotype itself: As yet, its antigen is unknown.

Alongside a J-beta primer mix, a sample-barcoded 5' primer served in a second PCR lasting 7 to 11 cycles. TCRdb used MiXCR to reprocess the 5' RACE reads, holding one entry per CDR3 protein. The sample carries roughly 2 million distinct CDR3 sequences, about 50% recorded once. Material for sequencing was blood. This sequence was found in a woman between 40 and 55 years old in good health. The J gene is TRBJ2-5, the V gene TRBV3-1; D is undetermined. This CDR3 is CASSQSARGGRETQYF. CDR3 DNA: TGTGCCAGCAGCCAATCCGCGAGAGGTGGCCGGGAGACCCAGTACTTC.